The clone carrying this TCR beta chain was recorded at least ten times. The sample belongs to a study of T cell repertoires in cytomegalovirus infection. This CDR3 contains 14 residues. Trimming removed 0 bases from V and 4 bases from J, with 10 bases in between. Germline CDR1 SGHRS, CDR2 YFSETQ. TCRdb re-analysed the reads in MiXCR, keeping a single row per CDR3 protein. The sample gives roughly 630,000 distinct CDR3 sequences, more than 20% of which show up once; around 8% is in the top ten. The sequencing input was CD8+ T cells from PBMCs. This sequence joins TRBV5-1 and TRBJ1-2; D is possibly TRBD1 (6 bases). This sequence originates from a human donor in good health (CMV status not recorded). Some clones in this sample may be carry-over from other donors' samples. CDR3 protein: CASSLEQGGYGYTF. Written as DNA, the CDR3 is TGCGCCAGCAGCTTGGAACAGGGCGGCTATGGCTACACCTTC.